The 9 T cell receptor beta chains listed next were all sequenced from one sample in a study of T cells in Graves' hyperthyroidism and ophthalmopathy. What was amplified from RNA transcripts were TCR beta CDR3 regions. With the HTBI primer set, the TCR CDR3 went through a first round of RT-PCR. TCRdb re-analysed the multiplex PCR reads in MiXCR, keeping a single row per CDR3 protein. The table records some 600,000 distinct CDR3 sequences, around 14% of them present only once. Sequencing input: blood. Receptors originate from a woman aged 30 to 39 with Graves' hyperthyroidism that later progressed to Graves' ophthalmopathy.

This clonotype was recorded at least ten times. The chain links TRBV5-8 to TRBJ2-1, with a tentative D call TRBD2 (6 bases). Deletions cut 1 base from V and 3 bases from J, with 8 bases between. The CDR3 has 14 residues. Germline V lookup: CDR1 SGHTS, CDR2 YDEGEE. The DNA for the CDR3 is TGTGCCAGCAGCTTGACTAGCCGCTACAATGAGCAGTTCTTC. Translation: CASSLTSRYNEQFF.

This clonotype was seen ten or more times. The gene calls are TRBV3-1 and TRBJ2-7; 11 bases map to TRBD2. Trimming removed 4 bases from V and 3 bases from J; junction bases left unmatched: 8. This CDR3 is built from 16 residues. Germline loops: CDR1 LGHDT, CDR2 YNNKEL (reference sequence). This CDR3 is CASSPSIGLAGYEQYF. The CDR3 DNA reads TGTGCCAGCAGCCCATCGATTGGACTAGCGGGCTACGAGCAGTACTTC.

This clonotype showed up just a few times. The chain carries TRBV6-1 and TRBJ1-3; D is undetermined. V lost 5 bases and J lost 1, with 9 bases in between. From germline, CDR1 is MNHNS and CDR2 SASEGT. The CDR3 totals 14 residues. Here the CDR3 DNA reads TGTGCCAGCAGTTTTATAAGGTCTGGAAACACCATATATTTT. Encoded protein: CASSFIRSGNTIYF.

V gene TRBV19 combines with J gene TRBJ2-7; no clear D gene. V was pared by 1 base and J by 2 bases, with 6 bases between. The germline V gene has CDR1 LNHDA and CDR2 SQIVND (reference sequence). CDR3 length: 13 residues. DNA for the CDR3: TGTGCCAGTAGTATAGGATGGGCCTACGAGCAGTACTTC. Its translation: CASSIGWAYEQYF.

Comment on this clonotype: A read error may account for a junction end that differs from germline. V usage is TRBV7-3 and J usage is TRBJ2-1; the D is unclear. Germline-derived CDR1 and CDR2 are SGHTA and FQGTGA. CDR3 length: 17 amino acids. The CDR3 loop reads CASSLNGGSNAHNGQFF. DNA of the CDR3: TGTGCCAGCAGCTTGAACGGCGGCTCCAATGCTCACAATGGGCAGTTCTTC.

The chain uses TRBV14 and TRBJ2-3; D not resolved. This CDR3 has 13 residues. V was trimmed by 2 bases and J by 4 bases, leaving 7 bases between them. Germline-derived CDR1 and CDR2 are SGHDN and FVKESK. In nucleotides, the CDR3 is TGTGCCAGCAGCCAAATCGTAGCAGATACGCAGTATTTT. It specifies CASSQIVADTQYF.

Ten or more counts support this clonotype. This chain joins TRBV5-1 and TRBJ2-3; TRBD2 matches 12 bases. V dropped 4 bases and J dropped 5; count of bases not matched to a gene: 5. Germline V gene sequence: CDR1 SGHRS, CDR2 YFSETQ. This CDR3 has 15 amino acids. The CDR3 protein is CASSQSTSGRDTQYF. The CDR3 coding sequence is TGCGCCAGCAGCCAATCGACTAGCGGGAGAGATACGCAGTATTTT.

This clonotype was picked up many times. The chain links TRBV12-3 or TRBV12-4 to TRBJ1-5; the D is unclear. V was cut by 5 bases and J by 4 bases, with 18 bases left in between. This CDR3 is built from 16 residues. CDR3 bases: TGTGCCAGCAGTCCCGGAGTAGTAGGCGGGAATCAGCCCCAGCATTTT. Amino acids: CASSPGVVGGNQPQHF.

This clonotype has ten or more counts. The chain uses TRBV24-1 and TRBJ1-5, with TRBD1 identical over 7 bases. CDR3 length equals 14 residues. The J segment lost 2 bases and the V segment lost 10 bases, leaving 7 bases of the junction unmatched. From germline, CDR1 is KGHDR and CDR2 SFDVKD. Written as DNA, the CDR3 is TGTGCCACATCTAGGGGGCCTGGCAATCAGCCCCAGCATTTT. Its translation is CATSRGPGNQPQHF.